This T cell receptor beta chain emerged from a study of PD-1 blockade in mismatch repair-deficient tumors. Every patient had mismatch repair deficiency by PCR or immunohistochemistry. Three pembrolizumab responders had their TCRs sequenced. This clone was counted between two and nine times. Its antigen is unknown. Profiled with immunoSEQ multiplex PCR; TCRdb holds only in-frame clones, not every one. Here the sample spans 35,000 to 40,000 clones, roughly 77% being singletons. Study-wide results and caveats: Tumor-resident clones, often absent from pretreatment blood, expanded after pembrolizumab and then contracted.

The sequencing used peripheral blood, collected 4 weeks after starting pembrolizumab. The sequence was collected from an adult with mismatch repair-deficient cancer.

CDR3 protein: CASSIDWRVGTDTQYF. In nucleotides, the CDR3 is TGTGCCAGCAGCATAGATTGGCGAGTTGGAACAGATACGCAGTATTTT. V is TRBV5-4 and J is TRBJ2-3; D unclear. Looked up from germline, CDR1 is SGHNT and CDR2 is YYREEE (reference sequence). CDR3 length equals 16 residues. Trimming removed 4 bases from V and 3 bases from J, with 18 bases in between.